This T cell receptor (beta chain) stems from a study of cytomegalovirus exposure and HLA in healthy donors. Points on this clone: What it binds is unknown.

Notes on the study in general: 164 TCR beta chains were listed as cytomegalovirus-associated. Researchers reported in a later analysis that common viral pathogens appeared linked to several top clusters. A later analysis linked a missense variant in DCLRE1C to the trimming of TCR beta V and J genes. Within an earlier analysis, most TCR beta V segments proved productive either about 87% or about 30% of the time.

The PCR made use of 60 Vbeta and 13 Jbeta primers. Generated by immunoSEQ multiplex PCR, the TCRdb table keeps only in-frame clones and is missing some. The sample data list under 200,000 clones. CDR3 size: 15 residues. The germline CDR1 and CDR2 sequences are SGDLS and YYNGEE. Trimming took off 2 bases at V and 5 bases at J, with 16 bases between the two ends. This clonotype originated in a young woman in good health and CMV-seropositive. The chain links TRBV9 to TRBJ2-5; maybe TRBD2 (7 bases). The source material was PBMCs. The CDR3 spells CASSVGSGGRETQYF. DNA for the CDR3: TGTGCCAGCAGCGTGGGTTCGGGGGGCCGGGAGACCCAGTACTTC.